A selection of T cell receptor beta chains follows, all from one sample in a study of regulatory T cells in long-lasting Graves disease. TCRdb reprocessed the multiplex PCR reads via MiXCR and lists one record per CDR3 protein. The sample holds fewer than 450,000 distinct CDR3 sequences, roughly 20% seen once. The sample consisted of peripheral blood mononuclear cells (PBMCs), taken when the disease was refractory, from a patient treated with antithyroid drugs. Receptors originate from a female donor with Graves disease. CDR3s include the opening cysteine and the closing phenylalanine or tryptophan. The order of the fields is J gene, V gene, D gene, clone size, CDR3 protein, CDR3 DNA. A D gene is named only where the DNA matches it firmly. Clone size is shown for a subset of rows, as once, few, many or a class of expanded clone.

TRBJ2-3 TRBV7-2 TRBD2 many CASSGLGAQDTQYF TGTGCCAGCAGCGGACTAGGGGCGCAGGATACGCAGTATTTT
TRBJ1-2 TRBV20-1 TRBD1 . CSAITGESNYGYTF TGCAGTGCTATTACAGGGGAATCCAACTATGGCTACACCTTC
TRBJ2-6 TRBV4-1 . . CASSQDPATGANVLTF TGCGCCAGCAGCCAAGATCCAGCTACTGGGGCCAACGTCCTGACTTTC
TRBJ1-2 TRBV12-3/TRBV12-4 TRBD1 many CASTWGQLYGYTF TGTGCCAGCACCTGGGGACAGCTCTATGGCTACACCTTC
TRBJ2-2 TRBV5-6 . . CASSFWSRPNTGELFF TGTGCCAGCAGCTTCTGGTCTAGACCGAACACCGGGGAGCTGTTTTTT
TRBJ2-3 TRBV15 . . CATSRGVVRGRDTQYF TGTGCCACCAGCAGAGGGGTGGTTAGGGGTCGGGATACGCAGTATTTT
TRBJ1-1 TRBV24-1 . many CATSDPRHPEAFF TGTGCCACCAGTGACCCTCGACACCCTGAAGCTTTCTTT
TRBJ1-5 TRBV6-5 . many CASSSAATGQPQHF TGTGCCAGCAGTTCTGCAGCTACGGGGCAGCCCCAGCATTTT
TRBJ2-5 TRBV6-1 TRBD2 many CASTYPGTRGETQYF TGTGCCAGCACCTACCCCGGGACTAGGGGAGAGACCCAGTACTTC
TRBJ1-3 TRBV30 . few CAWSVRGSGNTIYF TGTGCCTGGAGTGTAAGGGGCTCTGGAAACACCATATATTTT
TRBJ2-2 TRBV28 TRBD1 many CASTRDRGRFGGELFF TGTGCCAGCACTCGGGACAGGGGCCGGTTCGGCGGGGAGCTGTTTTTT
TRBJ1-2 TRBV4-1 . many CASSQDLSYGYTF TGCGCCAGCAGCCAAGATCTGTCCTATGGCTACACCTTC
TRBJ1-3 TRBV12-3/TRBV12-4 . . CASSPGIPGNTIYF TGTGCCAGCAGTCCGGGAATACCTGGAAACACCATATATTTT
TRBJ1-4 TRBV12-3/TRBV12-4 TRBD1 many CASSLDFKDRVIEKLFF TGTGCCAGCAGTTTAGACTTTAAGGACAGGGTTATTGAAAAACTGTTTTTT
TRBJ2-2 TRBV9 TRBD2 few CASSVGVAGEPTGELFF TGTGCCAGCAGCGTAGGAGTAGCGGGAGAACCAACTGGGGAGCTGTTTTTT
TRBJ2-7 TRBV11-2 . . CASSLGRRAYEQYF TGTGCCAGCAGCTTAGGTCGGAGGGCCTACGAGCAGTACTTC
TRBJ2-5 TRBV5-4 . . CASSPWVGETQYF TGTGCCAGCAGCCCCTGGGTGGGGGAGACCCAGTACTTC
TRBJ2-7 TRBV7-2 . many CASSLSRTREQYF TGTGCCAGCAGCTTAAGCAGAACTCGGGAGCAGTACTTC
TRBJ2-7 TRBV4-3 . few CASSQDRGSPYEQYF TGCGCCAGCAGCCAAGATCGCGGCAGTCCCTACGAGCAGTACTTC
TRBJ2-3 TRBV12-3/TRBV12-4 TRBD1 . CASSRGQGEGNTQYF TGTGCCAGCAGTCGCGGACAGGGCGAAGGGAATACGCAGTATTTT
TRBJ2-4 TRBV29-1 TRBD1 few CSVEPGQGENIQYF TGCAGCGTTGAACCGGGACAGGGCGAAAACATTCAGTACTTC
TRBJ1-5 TRBV20-1 . . CSARPAAGWGQPQHF TGCAGTGCTAGACCGGCGGCCGGTTGGGGTCAGCCCCAGCATTTT
TRBJ2-5 TRBV6-6 . many CASSYSAAVQETQYF TGTGCCAGCAGTTACTCGGCCGCGGTCCAAGAGACCCAGTACTTC
TRBJ2-4 TRBV28 . many CASGAQPTSLNIQYF TGTGCCAGCGGGGCTCAGCCCACAAGCCTAAACATTCAGTACTTC
TRBJ2-1 TRBV20-1 TRBD2 . CSARDRLAASYNEQFF TGCAGTGCTAGAGATCGCCTAGCGGCTAGTTACAATGAGCAGTTCTTC
TRBJ2-7 TRBV2 TRBD1 . CASNRQGATREQYF TGTGCCAGCAATCGACAGGGGGCGACTCGGGAGCAGTACTTC
TRBJ2-3 TRBV12-5 . once CASGLVLSGSTDTQYF TGTGCTAGTGGTTTGGTACTGAGCGGAAGCACAGATACGCAGTATTTT